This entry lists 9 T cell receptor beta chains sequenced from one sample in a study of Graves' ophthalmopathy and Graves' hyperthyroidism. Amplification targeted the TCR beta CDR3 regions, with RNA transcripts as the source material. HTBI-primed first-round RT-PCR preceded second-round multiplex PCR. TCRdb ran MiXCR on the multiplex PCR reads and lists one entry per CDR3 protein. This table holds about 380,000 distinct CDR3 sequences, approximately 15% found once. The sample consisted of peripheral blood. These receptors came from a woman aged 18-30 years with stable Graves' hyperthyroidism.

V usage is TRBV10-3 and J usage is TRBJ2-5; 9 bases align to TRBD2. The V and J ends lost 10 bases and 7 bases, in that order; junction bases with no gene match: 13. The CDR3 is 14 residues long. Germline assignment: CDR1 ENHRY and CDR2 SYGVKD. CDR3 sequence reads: CATLSGGGAGTQYF. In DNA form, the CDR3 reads TGTGCCACCTTGTCCGGCGGGGGGGCGGGGACCCAGTACTTC.

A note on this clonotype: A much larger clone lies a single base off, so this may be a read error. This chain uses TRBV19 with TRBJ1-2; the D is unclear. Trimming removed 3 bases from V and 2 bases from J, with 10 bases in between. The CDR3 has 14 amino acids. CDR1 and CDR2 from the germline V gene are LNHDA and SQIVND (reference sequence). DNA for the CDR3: TGTGCCAGTAGTATCGACGGAGCGAACTATGGCTACACCTTC. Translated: CASSIDGANYGYTF. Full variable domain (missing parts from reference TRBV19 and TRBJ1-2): DGGITQSPKYLFRKEGQNVTLSCEQNLNHDAMYWYRQDPGQGLRLIYYSQIVNDFQKGDIAEGYSVSREKKESFPLTVTSAQKNPTAFYLCASSIDGANYGYTFGSGTRLTVV.

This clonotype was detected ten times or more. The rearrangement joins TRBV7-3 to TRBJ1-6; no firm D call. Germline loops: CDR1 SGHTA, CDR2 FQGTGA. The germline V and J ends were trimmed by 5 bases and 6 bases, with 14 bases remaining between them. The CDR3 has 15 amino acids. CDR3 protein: CASSSREGPNSPLHF. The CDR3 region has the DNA TGTGCCAGCAGCAGTCGGGAAGGGCCTAATTCACCCCTCCACTTT.

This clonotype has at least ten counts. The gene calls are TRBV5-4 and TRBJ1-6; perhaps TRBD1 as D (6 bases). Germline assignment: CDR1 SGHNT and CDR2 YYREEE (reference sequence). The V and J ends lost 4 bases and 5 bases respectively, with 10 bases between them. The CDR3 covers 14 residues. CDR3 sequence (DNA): TGTGCCAGCAGCCTCGACAGGAATAATTCACCCCTCCACTTT. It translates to CASSLDRNNSPLHF. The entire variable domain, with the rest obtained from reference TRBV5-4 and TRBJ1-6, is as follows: ETGVTQSPTHLIKTRGQQVTLRCSSQSGHNTVSWYQQALGQGPQFIFQYYREEENGRGNFPPRFSGLQFPNYSSELNVNALELDDSALYLCASSLDRNNSPLHFGNGTRLTVT.

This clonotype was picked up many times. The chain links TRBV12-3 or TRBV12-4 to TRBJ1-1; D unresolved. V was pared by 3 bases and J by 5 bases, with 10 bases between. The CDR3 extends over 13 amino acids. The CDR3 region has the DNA TGTGCCAGCAGTTTCCCACCCAAGACTGAAGCTTTCTTT. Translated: CASSFPPKTEAFF.

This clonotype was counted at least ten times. The chain's CDR3 is CASSLRRRTEAFF. The CDR3 region has the DNA TGTGCCAGCAGCTTGCGCCGACGGACTGAAGCTTTCTTT. The rearrangement joins TRBV11-1 to TRBJ1-1; D is uncertain. Germline-derived CDR1 and CDR2 are SGHAT and FQDESV (reference sequence). The germline V and J ends were trimmed by 3 bases and 5 bases, with 10 bases remaining between them. CDR3 length: 13 residues.

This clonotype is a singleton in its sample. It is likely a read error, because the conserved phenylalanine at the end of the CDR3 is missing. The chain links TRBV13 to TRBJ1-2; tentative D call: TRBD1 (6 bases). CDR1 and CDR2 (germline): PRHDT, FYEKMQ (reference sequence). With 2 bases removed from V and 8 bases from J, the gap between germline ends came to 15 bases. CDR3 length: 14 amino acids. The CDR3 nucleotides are TGTGCCAGCAGCTTAATCCTACAGGGTGAAGGCTACACCGTC. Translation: CASSLILQGEGYTV.

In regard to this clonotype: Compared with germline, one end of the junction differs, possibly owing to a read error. CDR3: CASSYRGREGTGAFF. DNA of the CDR3: TGTGCCAGCAGCTACAGAGGTCGTGAAGGCACTGGAGCTTTCTTT. The V call is TRBV28, the J call TRBJ1-1, with no clear D. The CDR3 is 15 amino acids. CDR1 is MDHEN and CDR2 is SYDVKM in the germline V gene.

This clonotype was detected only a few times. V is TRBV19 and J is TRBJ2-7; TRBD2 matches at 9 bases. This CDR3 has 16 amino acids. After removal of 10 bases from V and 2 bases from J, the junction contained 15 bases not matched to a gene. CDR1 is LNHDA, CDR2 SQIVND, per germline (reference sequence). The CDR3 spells CATSPGAGGRPYEQYF. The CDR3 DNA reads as TGTGCCACCTCGCCCGGAGCGGGGGGCAGACCCTACGAGCAGTACTTC.